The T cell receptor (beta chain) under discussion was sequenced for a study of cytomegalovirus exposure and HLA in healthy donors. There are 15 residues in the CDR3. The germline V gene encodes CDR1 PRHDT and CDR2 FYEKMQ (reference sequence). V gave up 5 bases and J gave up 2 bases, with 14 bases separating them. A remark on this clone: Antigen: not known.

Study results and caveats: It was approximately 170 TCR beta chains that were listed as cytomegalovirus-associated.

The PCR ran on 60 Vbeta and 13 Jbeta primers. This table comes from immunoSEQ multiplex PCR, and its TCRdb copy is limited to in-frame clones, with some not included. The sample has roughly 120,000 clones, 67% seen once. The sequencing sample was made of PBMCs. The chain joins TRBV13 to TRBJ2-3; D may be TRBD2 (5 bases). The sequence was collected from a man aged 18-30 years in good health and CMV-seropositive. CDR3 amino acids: CASSPPADLTDTQYF. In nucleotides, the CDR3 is TGTGCCAGCAGCCCCCCAGCGGACCTCACAGATACGCAGTATTTT.